This T cell receptor (beta chain) was profiled in a study of CD8 T cells in ankylosing spondylitis. Notes on the study in general: CD8+ disease-linked clones were present at relatively low frequencies in blood. The study looked at matched synovial fluid samples from ankylosing spondylitis patients. Disease-linked clones were reported to be significantly enriched there. Some motif variants were previously reported in reactive arthritis synovial fluid and blood. A motif of under 10 highly homologous TCR beta variants was seen as apparently characteristic of ankylosing spondylitis blood.

TCRdb re-analysed the 5' RACE reads in MiXCR, keeping a single row per CDR3 protein. The table lists roughly 370,000 distinct CDR3 sequences, 20% to 25% of them singletons. Points on this clonotype: What it recognizes is unknown.

The material sequenced was blood, either unsorted or a sorted T cell fraction (not recorded which). The source of this sequence is a male donor with ankylosing spondylitis.

CDR3 in DNA: TGCGCCAGCAGCCCGCCCGGGACAGTTGCCACTGAAGCTTTCTTT. Its protein product is CASSPPGTVATEAFF. The genes are TRBV5-1 and TRBJ1-1; 7 bases match TRBD1. CDR3 length equals 15 residues. V lost 4 bases to trimming and J lost 4 bases; unmatched junction nucleotides: 10. The germline V gene encodes CDR1 SGHRS and CDR2 YFSETQ.